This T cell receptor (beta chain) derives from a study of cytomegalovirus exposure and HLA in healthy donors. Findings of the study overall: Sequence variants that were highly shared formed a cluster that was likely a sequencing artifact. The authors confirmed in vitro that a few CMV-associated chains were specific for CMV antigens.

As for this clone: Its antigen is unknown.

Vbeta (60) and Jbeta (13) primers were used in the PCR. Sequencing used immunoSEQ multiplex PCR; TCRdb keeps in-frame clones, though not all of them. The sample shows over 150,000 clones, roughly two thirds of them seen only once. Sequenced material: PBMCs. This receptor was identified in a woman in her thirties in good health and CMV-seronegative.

The CDR3 loop reads CASSLGPEAFF. The DNA of the CDR3 is TGTGCCAGCAGCCTGGGGCCTGAAGCTTTCTTT. The J gene is TRBJ1-1, the V gene TRBV6-1, with D possibly being TRBD1 (5 bases). V lost 6 bases, J lost 6 bases, and 8 bases lay in between. CDR1 MNHNS and CDR2 SASEGT come from the germline V gene. The CDR3 totals 11 residues.